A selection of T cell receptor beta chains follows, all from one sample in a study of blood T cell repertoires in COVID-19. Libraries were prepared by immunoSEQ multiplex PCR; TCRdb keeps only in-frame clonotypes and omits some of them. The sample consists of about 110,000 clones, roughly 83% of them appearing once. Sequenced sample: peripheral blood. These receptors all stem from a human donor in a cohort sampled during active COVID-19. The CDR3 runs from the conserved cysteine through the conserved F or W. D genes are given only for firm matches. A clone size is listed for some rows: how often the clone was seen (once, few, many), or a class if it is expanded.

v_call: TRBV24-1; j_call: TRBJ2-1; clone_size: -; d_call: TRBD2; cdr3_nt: TGTGCCACCAGTGATTTGACTAGCGGCGGGAGGTCCTACAATGAGCAGTTCTTC; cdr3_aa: CATSDLTSGGRSYNEQFF
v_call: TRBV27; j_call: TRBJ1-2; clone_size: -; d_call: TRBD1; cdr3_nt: TGTGCCAGCAGACCCCTGGGAATAGGGGGCGCCCATGGCTACACCTTC; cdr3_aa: CASRPLGIGGAHGYTF
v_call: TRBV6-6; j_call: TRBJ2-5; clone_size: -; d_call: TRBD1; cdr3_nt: TGTGCCAGCCGGGACAGGGTAAAGAGTACGGAGACCCAGTACTTC; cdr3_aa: CASRDRVKSTETQYF
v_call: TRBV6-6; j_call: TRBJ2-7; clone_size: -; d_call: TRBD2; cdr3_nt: TGTGCCAGCAGTCTCTTCAAATCAGCGGGAGGAAAGAGGTACGAGCAGTACTTC; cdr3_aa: CASSLFKSAGGKRYEQYF
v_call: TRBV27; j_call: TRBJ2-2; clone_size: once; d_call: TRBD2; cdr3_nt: TGTGCCAGCAGTTTAGCGGGAGTGGCCGGGGAGCTGTTTTTT; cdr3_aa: CASSLAGVAGELFF
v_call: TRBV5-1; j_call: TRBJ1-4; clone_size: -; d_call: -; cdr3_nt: TGCGCCAGCAGCTTGGGGGTCAGGGATTCAACTAATGAAAAACTGTTTTTT; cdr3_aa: CASSLGVRDSTNEKLFF
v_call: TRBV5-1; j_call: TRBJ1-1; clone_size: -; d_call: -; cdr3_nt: TGCGCCAGCAGCTTCGGGAGGACTGAAGCTTTCTTT; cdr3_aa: CASSFGRTEAFF
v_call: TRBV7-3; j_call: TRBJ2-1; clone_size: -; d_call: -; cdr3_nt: TGTGCCAGCAGCTTATTCCCGGGAGTTAATGAGCAGTTCTTC; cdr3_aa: CASSLFPGVNEQFF
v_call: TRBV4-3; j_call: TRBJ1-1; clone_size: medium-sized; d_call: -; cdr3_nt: TGCGCCAGCAGCCAAGGGGAGGACGGTGAAGCTTTCTTT; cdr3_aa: CASSQGEDGEAFF
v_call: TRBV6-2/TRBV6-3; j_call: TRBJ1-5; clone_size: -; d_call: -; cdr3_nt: TGTGCCAGCAGTTACGGCGGGGGAAATCAGCCCCAGCATTTT; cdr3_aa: CASSYGGGNQPQHF
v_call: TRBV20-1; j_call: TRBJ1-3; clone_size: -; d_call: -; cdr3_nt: TGCAGTGCTAGTCTGGGGCCTGGAAACACCATATATTTT; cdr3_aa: CSASLGPGNTIYF
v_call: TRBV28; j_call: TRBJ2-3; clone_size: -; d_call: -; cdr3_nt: TGTGCCAGCAGTCCACCTCAGGCCCGAGATACGCAGTATTTT; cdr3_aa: CASSPPQARDTQYF
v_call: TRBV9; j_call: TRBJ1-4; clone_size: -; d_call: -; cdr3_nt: TGTGCCAGCAGCGAGGGGCGGGGGCTCGGGGAAAAACTGTTTTTT; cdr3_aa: CASSEGRGLGEKLFF
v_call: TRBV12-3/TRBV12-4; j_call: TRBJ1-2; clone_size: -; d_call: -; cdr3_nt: TGTGCCAGCAGCGTGACAGAATATGGCTACACCTTC; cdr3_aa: CASSVTEYGYTF
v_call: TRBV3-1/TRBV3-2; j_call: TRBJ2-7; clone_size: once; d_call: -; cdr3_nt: TGTGCCAGCAGCCCCCAGGGGGGACGGACGGGCGAGCAGTACTTC; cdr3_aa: CASSPQGGRTGEQYF
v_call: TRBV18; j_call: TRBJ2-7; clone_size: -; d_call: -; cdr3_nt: TGTGCCAGCTCACGCGACAGTTTGCCACCCTACGAGCAGTACTTC; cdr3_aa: CASSRDSLPPYEQYF
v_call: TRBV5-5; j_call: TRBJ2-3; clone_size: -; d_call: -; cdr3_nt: TGTGCCAGCAGCTTGGTACCGGACAGTACACAAGATACGCAGTATTTT; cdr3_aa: CASSLVPDSTQDTQYF
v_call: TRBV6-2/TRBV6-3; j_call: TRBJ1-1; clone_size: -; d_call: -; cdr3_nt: TGTGCCAGCAGTTATTTATCGAGGAGTCTAAACACTGAAGCTTTCTTT; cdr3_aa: CASSYLSRSLNTEAFF
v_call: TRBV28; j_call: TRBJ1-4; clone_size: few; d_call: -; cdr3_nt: TGTGCCAGCAGTGCGTCAAGCTCCAATAATGAAAAACTGTTTTTT; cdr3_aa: CASSASSSNNEKLFF
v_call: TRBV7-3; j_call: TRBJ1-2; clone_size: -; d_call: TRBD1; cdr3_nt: TGTGCCAGCAGCTTTGGACAGGGGGCGGGTGGCTACACCTTC; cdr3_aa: CASSFGQGAGGYTF
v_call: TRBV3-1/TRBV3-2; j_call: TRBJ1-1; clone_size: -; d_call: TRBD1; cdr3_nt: TGTGCCAGCAGCCCCCTTACCGGGACAGGGAACACTGAAGCTTTCTTT; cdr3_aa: CASSPLTGTGNTEAFF
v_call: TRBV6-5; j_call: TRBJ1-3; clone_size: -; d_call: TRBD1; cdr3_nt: TGTGCCAGCATACCAACAGGGGGCTCTGGAAACACCATATATTTT; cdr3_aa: CASIPTGGSGNTIYF
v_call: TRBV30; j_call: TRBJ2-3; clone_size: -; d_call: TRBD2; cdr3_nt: TGTGCCTGGACTAGCGGGAGGGGCCTGGGGGCAGATACGCAGTATTTT; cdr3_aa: CAWTSGRGLGADTQYF
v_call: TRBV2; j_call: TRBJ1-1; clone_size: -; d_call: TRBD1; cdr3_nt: TGTGCCAGCAGTGGGGACAGGAACACTGAAGCTTTCTTT; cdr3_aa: CASSGDRNTEAFF
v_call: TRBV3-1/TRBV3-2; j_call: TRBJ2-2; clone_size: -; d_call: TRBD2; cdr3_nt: TGTGCCAGCAGCCCCCTCCTTCCCAGCGGGAGTGTCACCGGGGAGCTGTTTTTT; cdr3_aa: CASSPLLPSGSVTGELFF
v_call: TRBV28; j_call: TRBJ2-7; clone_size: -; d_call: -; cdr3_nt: TGTGCCAGCAGTATACTATCGTACCACTACGAGCAGTACTTC; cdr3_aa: CASSILSYHYEQYF
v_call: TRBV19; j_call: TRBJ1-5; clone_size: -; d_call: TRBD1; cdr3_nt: TGTGCCAGTAGCGGACAGGTCAATCAGCCCCAGCATTTT; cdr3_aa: CASSGQVNQPQHF
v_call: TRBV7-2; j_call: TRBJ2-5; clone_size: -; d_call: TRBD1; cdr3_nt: TGTGCCAGCAGCTTAGGCTGGACAGGCCAAGAGACCCAGTACTTC; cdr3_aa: CASSLGWTGQETQYF
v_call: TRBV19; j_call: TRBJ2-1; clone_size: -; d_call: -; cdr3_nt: TGTGCCAGTACCGAGGGACATTACAATGAGCAGTTCTTC; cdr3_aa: CASTEGHYNEQFF
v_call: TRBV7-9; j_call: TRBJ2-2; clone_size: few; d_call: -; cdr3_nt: TGTGCCAGCAGCTTCCAACAGGGTTTTGCCGGGGAGCTGTTTTTT; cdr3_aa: CASSFQQGFAGELFF
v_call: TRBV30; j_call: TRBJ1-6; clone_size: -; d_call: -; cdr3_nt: TGTGCCGGCCTCAAAAGCTCCTATAATTCACCCCTCCACTTT; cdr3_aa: CAGLKSSYNSPLHF
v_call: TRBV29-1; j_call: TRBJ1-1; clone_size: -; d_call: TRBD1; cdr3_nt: TGCAGCGTTGAAGATCAGGGGGCTGAAGCTTTCTTT; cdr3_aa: CSVEDQGAEAFF
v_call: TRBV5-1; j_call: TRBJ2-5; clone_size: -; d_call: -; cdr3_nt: TGCGCCAGCAGCTCTACCCGTCAAGAGACCCAGTACTTC; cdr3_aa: CASSSTRQETQYF
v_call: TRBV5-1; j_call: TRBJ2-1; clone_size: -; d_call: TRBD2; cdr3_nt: TGCGCCAGTCTAAAGTCGGGGGGTTCCTACAATGAGCAGTTCTTC; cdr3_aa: CASLKSGGSYNEQFF
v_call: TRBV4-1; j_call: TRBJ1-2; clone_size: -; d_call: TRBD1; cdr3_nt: TGCGCCAGCAGCCAACCGAGGGCAGGGGGCGGCTATGGCTACACCTTC; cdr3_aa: CASSQPRAGGGYGYTF
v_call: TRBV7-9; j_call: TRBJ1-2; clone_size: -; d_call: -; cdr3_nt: TGTGCCAGCAGCCCGTATGGGATGGGGGCTTCAGGCTACACCTTC; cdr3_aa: CASSPYGMGASGYTF
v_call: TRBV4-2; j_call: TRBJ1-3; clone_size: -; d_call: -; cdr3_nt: TGTGCCAGCAGCCAAGATGGGCCGTACTCTGGAAACACCATATATTTT; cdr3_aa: CASSQDGPYSGNTIYF
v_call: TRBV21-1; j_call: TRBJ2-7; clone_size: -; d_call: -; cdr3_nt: TGTGCCAGCAGCAAAGCACAAATAACCCCCTTAGGCGACAGGTGTGATCCCTACGAGCAGTACTTC; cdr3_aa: CASSKAQITPLGDRCDPYEQYF
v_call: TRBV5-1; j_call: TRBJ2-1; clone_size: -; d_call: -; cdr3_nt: TGCGCCAGCAGCTGGCCGAAGTCGGAGCAGCACAATGAGCAGTTCTTC; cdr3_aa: CASSWPKSEQHNEQFF
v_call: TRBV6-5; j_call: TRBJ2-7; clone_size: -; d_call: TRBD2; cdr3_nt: TGTGCCAGCAGTTTAGCGGGAGGGGGTCTTACCGAGCAGTACTTC; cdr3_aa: CASSLAGGGLTEQYF
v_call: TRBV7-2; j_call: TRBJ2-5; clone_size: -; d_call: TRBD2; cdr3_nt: TGTGCCAGCAGCTTAGGGATGGGGGCTAGCGGGAGTGGGACCCAGTACTTC; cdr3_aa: CASSLGMGASGSGTQYF
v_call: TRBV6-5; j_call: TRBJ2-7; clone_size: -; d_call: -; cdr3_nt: TGTGCCACCCTCTCTAGCGCGCCCTACGAGCAGTACTTC; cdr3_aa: CATLSSAPYEQYF
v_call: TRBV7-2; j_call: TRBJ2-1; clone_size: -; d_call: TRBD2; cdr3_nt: TGTGCCAGCAGCCCCATCTCTAGCGGGGGGGTCAATGAGCAGTTCTTC; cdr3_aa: CASSPISSGGVNEQFF
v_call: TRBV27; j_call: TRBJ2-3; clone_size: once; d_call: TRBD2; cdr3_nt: TGTGCCAGCAGTTTAAACCCCCGAGTAGCGGGAAGGACAGATACGCAGTATTTT; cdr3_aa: CASSLNPRVAGRTDTQYF
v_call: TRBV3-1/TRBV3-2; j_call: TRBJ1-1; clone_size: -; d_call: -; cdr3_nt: TGTGCCAGCAGCCAAAACAGGGCGGAAGCTTTCTTT; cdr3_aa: CASSQNRAEAFF
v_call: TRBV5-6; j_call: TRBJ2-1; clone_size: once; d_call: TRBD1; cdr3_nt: TGTGCCAGCAGCTGGACCGGGACAGGGGTTACCAATGAGCAGTTCTTC; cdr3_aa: CASSWTGTGVTNEQFF
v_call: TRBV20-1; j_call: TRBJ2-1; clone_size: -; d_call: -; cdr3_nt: TGCAGTGCTAGTCCGAGCGGGACATTCAATGAGCAGTTCTTC; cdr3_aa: CSASPSGTFNEQFF
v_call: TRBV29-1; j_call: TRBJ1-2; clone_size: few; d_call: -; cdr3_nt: TGCAGCGTTGAAGGGCCCGAATATGGCTACACCTTC; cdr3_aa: CSVEGPEYGYTF
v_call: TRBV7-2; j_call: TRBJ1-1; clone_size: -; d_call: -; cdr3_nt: TGTGCCAGCAGCCCTCAGGGTCGTAGGACTGAAGCTTTCTTT; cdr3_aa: CASSPQGRRTEAFF
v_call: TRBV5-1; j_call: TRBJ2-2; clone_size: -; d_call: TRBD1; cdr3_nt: TGCGCCAGCAGAGCGGGACAGGGCCTCACCGGGGAGCTGTTTTTT; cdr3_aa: CASRAGQGLTGELFF
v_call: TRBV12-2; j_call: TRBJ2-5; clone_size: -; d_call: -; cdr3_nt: TGTGCAAGTCGCTCCGAAGTCGGACGGACTAGCGGGAGGGCCCTCCAAGAGACCCAGTACTTC; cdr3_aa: CASRSEVGRTSGRALQETQYF